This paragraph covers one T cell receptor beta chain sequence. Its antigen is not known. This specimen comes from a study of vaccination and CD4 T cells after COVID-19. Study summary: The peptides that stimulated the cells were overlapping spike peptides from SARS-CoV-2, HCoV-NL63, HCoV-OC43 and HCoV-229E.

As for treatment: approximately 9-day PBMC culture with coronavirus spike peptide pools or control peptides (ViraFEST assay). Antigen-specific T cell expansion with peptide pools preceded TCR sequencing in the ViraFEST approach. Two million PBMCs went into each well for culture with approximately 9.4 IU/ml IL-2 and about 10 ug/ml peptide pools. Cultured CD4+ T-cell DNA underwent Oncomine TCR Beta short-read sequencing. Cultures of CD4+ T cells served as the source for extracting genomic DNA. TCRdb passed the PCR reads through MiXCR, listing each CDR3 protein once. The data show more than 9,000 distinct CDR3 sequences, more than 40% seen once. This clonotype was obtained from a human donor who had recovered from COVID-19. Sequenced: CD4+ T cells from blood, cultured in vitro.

In nucleotides, the CDR3 is TGTGCCAGCAGCCCCCCGTCGGGCAGGGGGAAATACAATGAGCAGTTCTTC. Its translation: CASSPPSGRGKYNEQFF. This chain uses TRBV5-4 with TRBJ2-1; 7 bases line up with TRBD1. Trimming removed 4 bases from V and 4 bases from J; junction bases left unmatched: 14. CDR1 and CDR2 (germline): SGHNT, YYREEE (reference sequence). CDR3 length: 17 residues.